The clone carrying this T cell receptor (beta chain) was seen repeatedly, ten times or more. Its antigen is undetermined. The data were obtained in a study of T cell repertoires in cytomegalovirus infection. General study findings and limits: The ex vivo response showed dominance by HLA-C-restricted CMV-specific TCR beta clonotypes.

One entry per CDR3 protein results from TCRdb running MiXCR on the reads. Seen here are over 250,000 distinct CDR3 sequences, roughly 24% observed once, and the top ten hold roughly 14%. The trim removed 4 bases at V and 8 bases at J, leaving 14 bases unmatched. Germline CDR1 is SGHTA and CDR2 is FQGNSA. The length of the CDR3 is 17 residues. Sequencing input: PBMCs. The TCR comes from a human donor in good health (CMV status not recorded). Some clones in this sample may be carry-over from other donors' samples. The J gene is TRBJ2-1, the V gene TRBV7-2; the match to TRBD2 covers 10 bases. CDR3 in DNA: TGTGCCAGCAGCTCAACGGTGACTAGCGGGTTACTCGATGAGCAGTTCTTC. It encodes CASSSTVTSGLLDEQFF.